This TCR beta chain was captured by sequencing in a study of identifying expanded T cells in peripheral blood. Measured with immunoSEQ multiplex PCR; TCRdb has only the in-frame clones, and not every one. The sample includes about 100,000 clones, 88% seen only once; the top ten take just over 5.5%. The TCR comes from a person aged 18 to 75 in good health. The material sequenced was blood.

The CDR3 spells CSGQGGTEAFF. The CDR3 DNA is TGCAGCGGACAGGGGGGCACTGAAGCTTTCTTT. V is TRBV29-1 and J is TRBJ1-1, with 9 bases lining up with TRBD1. V gave up 7 bases and J gave up 4 bases; unmatched junction bases: 1. CDR3 length: 11 amino acids. Germline V gene lookup returns CDR1 SQVTM and CDR2 ANQGSEA.